One and the same sample provided the 14 T cell receptor beta chains below, sequenced in a study of blood T cells in healthy people across ages. PCR was performed a second time for 7 to 11 cycles using a sample-barcoded 5' primer and a J-beta primer mix. TCRdb reprocessed the 5' RACE reads with MiXCR, giving one entry per CDR3 protein. The sample consists of about 1.8 million distinct CDR3 sequences, around half of them appearing once. The sequenced sample consisted of blood. The source is a woman aged 40 to 49 in good health.

This clonotype was observed a few times. The chain couples TRBV15 to TRBJ2-3; tentatively, D is TRBD1 or TRBD2 (5 bases each). Germline V gene sequence: CDR1 LNHNV, CDR2 YYDKDF (reference sequence). V gave up 5 bases and J gave up 10 bases, with 10 bases separating them. The CDR3 is made up of 11 amino acids. Here the CDR3 DNA reads TGTGCCACCAGCTCGGTGGGACCGCAGTATTTT. Its translation: CATSSVGPQYF.

The gene calls are TRBV9 and TRBJ2-3; a possible D gene is TRBD1 (6 bases). V was cut by 3 bases and J by 2 bases, with 13 bases left in between. Per the germline V gene, CDR1 is SGDLS and CDR2 is YYNGEE. The CDR3 totals 15 residues. This CDR3 is CASSDGQLNTDTQYF. In DNA, the CDR3 is TGTGCCAGCAGCGACGGACAGCTCAACACAGATACGCAGTATTTT.

The chain combines TRBV5-1 with TRBJ2-5; no clear D gene. Looked up from germline, CDR1 is SGHRS and CDR2 is YFSETQ. The CDR3 is made up of 13 amino acids. V shed 1 base and J shed 2 bases, with 6 bases lying between them. CDR3 nucleotide sequence: TGCGCCAGCAGCTTGATGCTACAAGAGACCCAGTACTTC. Its protein product is CASSLMLQETQYF.

In its sample, this clonotype was seen once. The V gene is TRBV7-9, the J gene TRBJ2-5; the match to TRBD1 covers 9 bases. There are 14 residues in the CDR3. V trimming: 3 bases; J trimming: 5 bases; junction bases outside the gene matches: 4. CDR1 and CDR2 from the germline V gene are SEHNR and FQNEAQ (reference sequence). For the CDR3, the DNA is TGTGCCAGCAGCTTTGACAGGGGGACGGAGACCCAGTACTTC. As protein: CASSFDRGTETQYF.

The chain uses TRBV10-3 and TRBJ2-1; D is unresolved. In germline, CDR1 is ENHRY, CDR2 SYGVKD. The ends were cut back, 0 bases at V and 0 bases at J, with 9 bases in the middle. The CDR3 is 16 residues long. CDR3 amino acids: CAISESSWGSYNEQFF. CDR3 in DNA: TGTGCCATCAGTGAGTCGTCGTGGGGCTCCTACAATGAGCAGTTCTTC.

This CDR3 reads CATSPSTGYGYTF. CDR3 coding DNA: TGTGCCACCAGTCCGTCGACAGGGTACGGCTACACCTTC. The chain links TRBV24-1 to TRBJ1-2; 7 bases agree with TRBD1. The CDR3 is made up of 13 amino acids. V shed 6 bases, J shed 8 bases, and the junction held 8 bases outside the gene matches. Per germline, CDR1 KGHDR and CDR2 SFDVKD.

This chain links TRBV15 with TRBJ2-5; D tentatively fits TRBD1 or TRBD2 (5 bases each). V was clipped by 1 base and J by 11 bases, with 26 bases between them. The CDR3 is made up of 17 amino acids. Looked up from germline, CDR1 is LNHNV and CDR2 is YYDKDF (reference sequence). CDR3 coding DNA: TGTGCCACCAGCAGAGCAGCCGGGACGGTCCCAACGCCAGAGCAGTACTTC. It yields the protein CATSRAAGTVPTPEQYF. Full variable domain (rest looked up from reference TRBV15 and TRBJ2-5): DAMVIQNPRYQVTQFGKPVTLSCSQTLNHNVMYWYQQKSSQAPKLLFHYYDKDFNNEADTPDNFQSRRPNTSFCFLDIRSPGLGDTAMYLCATSRAAGTVPTPEQYFGPGTRLLVL.

This chain links TRBV28 with TRBJ2-1, with TRBD2 matching 12 bases. Germline CDR1 and CDR2: MDHEN and SYDVKM. Unmatched junction bases numbered 8, after V lost 1 base and J lost 4 bases. The CDR3 covers 18 residues. The CDR3 protein is CASSLSSGLAGPYNEQFF. The CDR3 nucleotides read TGTGCCAGCAGTTTATCCTCAGGACTAGCGGGGCCGTACAATGAGCAGTTCTTC.

V usage is TRBV27 and J usage is TRBJ2-5; 10 nucleotides align to TRBD2. Trimming took 2 bases from V and 11 from J; bases not matched to a gene: 11. Germline CDR1 is MNHEY and CDR2 is SMNVEV (reference sequence). The CDR3 spans 15 residues. The chain's CDR3 is CASSLIPSGGYGQYF. Written as DNA, the CDR3 is TGTGCCAGCAGTTTAATCCCTAGCGGGGGCTACGGGCAGTACTTC.

Turning to this clonotype: Mismatch with germline at one junction end may stem from a read error. The chain combines TRBV7-2 with TRBJ2-5; the D gene is possibly TRBD2 (5 bases). This CDR3 is built from 17 residues. Germline values: CDR1 SGHTA, CDR2 FQGNSA. CDR3 protein: CASSLEVSREGGETQYF. The CDR3 bases are TGTGCCAGCAGTTTAGAGGTCTCAAGGGAAGGAGGAGAGACCCAGTACTTC.

The chain uses TRBV27 and TRBJ2-4, with 9 bases identical to TRBD2. Germline V gives CDR1 MNHEY, CDR2 SMNVEV (reference sequence). This CDR3 region has 14 residues. V lost 4 bases to trimming and J lost 9 bases; unmatched junction nucleotides: 7. CDR3 in DNA: TGTGCCAGCAGTTCAACGGGACTAGCTACCATTCAGTACTTC. It yields the protein CASSSTGLATIQYF.

The chain joins TRBV12-3 or TRBV12-4 to TRBJ2-7; D unresolved. Trimming took off 7 bases at V and 3 bases at J, with 16 bases between the two ends. The CDR3 has 14 residues. CDR3 DNA sequence: TGTGCCAGCACCCGAACAGCAGCCTACTACGAGCAGTACTTC. Its translation is CASTRTAAYYEQYF.

On this clonotype itself: The conserved phenylalanine or tryptophan is not found at the CDR3 terminus, so this likely reflects a read error. V gene TRBV29-1 combines with J gene TRBJ2-5; D uncertain. The length of the CDR3 is 12 residues. From germline, CDR1 is SQVTM and CDR2 ANQGSEA. Trimming shortened V by 7 bases and J by 5 bases, and 14 bases separated the two germline ends. The CDR3 nucleotides read TGCAGCGCCCGGTGGGGTCCCGAGACCCAGTACTCC. Translated, it gives CSARWGPETQYS.

The chain employs TRBV5-1 and TRBJ2-7; TRBD2 aligns across 9 bases. The J call is in doubt because the DNA end fits TRBJ2-5 better. Germline CDR1 and CDR2: SGHRS and YFSETQ. This CDR3 contains 15 residues. This chain's CDR3 is CASSSRQAGGETQYF. The CDR3 bases are TGCGCCAGCAGCTCCCGACAGGCGGGGGGGGAGACCCAGTACTTC.